This passage covers 20 T cell receptor beta chains from one sample sequenced in a study of Ad26.COV2.S vaccination and SARS-CoV-2 variants. Treatment here: 15 to 20 received Ad26.COV2.S at low or high dose, single or two shots; roughly five received placebo; per-sample allocation not given. Sampling took place 63 days after the first vaccine or placebo injection. Libraries were prepared by immunoSEQ multiplex PCR; TCRdb keeps only in-frame clonotypes and omits some of them. The sample contains about 400,000 clones, roughly 88% of which appear only once. The sequencing used peripheral blood, collected in a trial of Ad26.COV2.S vaccine versus placebo. Source of these receptors: a person aged 18 to 59 who received the Ad26.COV2.S COVID-19 vaccine or a placebo.

The rearrangement uses TRBV6-5 and TRBJ2-5; no clear D. Germline values: CDR1 MNHEY, CDR2 SVGAGI. The CDR3 contains 13 residues. Trimming took 11 bases from V and 0 from J, leaving 13 bases between them. As DNA, the CDR3 is TGTGCCGCCGCTTCCAAGTACCAAGAGACCCAGTACTTC. It is translated as CAAASKYQETQYF.

The rearrangement links TRBV6-5 to TRBJ2-1; 7 bases are shared with TRBD1. This CDR3 has 14 amino acids. Per the germline V gene, CDR1 is MNHEY and CDR2 is SVGAGI. After removal of 2 bases from V and 7 bases from J, the junction contained 5 bases not matched to a gene. The CDR3 DNA is TGTGCCAGCAGTTACGACAGGGAGTTAAATGAGCAGTTCTTC. Its protein product is CASSYDRELNEQFF.

The V gene is TRBV7-3, the J gene TRBJ2-7; no clear D gene. V was clipped by 2 bases and J by 4 bases, with 12 bases between them. This CDR3 has 14 amino acids. The V gene's germline CDR1 is SGHTA and CDR2 FQGTGA. The CDR3 loop reads CASSLGPTSYEQYF. DNA of the CDR3: TGTGCCAGCAGCTTAGGGCCGACTTCTTACGAGCAGTACTTC. The whole variable domain, remainder taken from reference TRBV7-3 and TRBJ2-7, is GAGVSQTPSNKVTEKGKYVELRCDPISGHTALYWYRQSLGQGPEFLIYFQGTGAADDSGLPNDRFFAVRPEGSVSTLKIQRTERGDSAVYLCASSLGPTSYEQYFGPGTRLTVT.

The V call is TRBV10-2, the J call TRBJ2-3; D is possibly TRBD1 or TRBD2 (6 bases each). The CDR3 is made up of 14 amino acids. V was clipped by 5 bases and J by 5 bases, with 14 bases between them. Germline values: CDR1 WSHSY, CDR2 SAAADI. CDR3 bases: TGCGCCAGCAGTCCCCGGGGGCTCCGAGATACGCAGTATTTT. Its translation is CASSPRGLRDTQYF.

The V and J genes are TRBV6-2 or TRBV6-3 and TRBJ2-7; TRBD1 matches at 7 bases. Germline lookup yields CDR1 MNHEY and CDR2 SVGEGT. The V and J ends lost 2 bases and 0 bases, in that order; junction bases with no gene match: 7. The CDR3 sequence is 16 residues long. CDR3 amino acids: CASSYPSGTASYEQYF. The CDR3 DNA is TGTGCCAGCAGTTACCCGTCCGGGACAGCCTCCTACGAGCAGTACTTC.

The V call is TRBV30, the J call TRBJ1-6; D remains unclear. The CDR3 is 19 residues long. Germline V gene sequence: CDR1 GTSNPN, CDR2 SVGIG (reference sequence). Trimming pared 2 bases from V and 5 bases from J, leaving 25 bases between. This CDR3 is CAWSSRHDSLGIHNSPLHF. The CDR3 DNA reads TGTGCCTGGAGTTCCCGTCATGATTCTCTGGGCATCCATAATTCACCCCTCCACTTT.

V is TRBV5-1 and J is TRBJ1-2; unclear D gene. The CDR3 totals 14 residues. V was cut by 0 bases and J by 1 base, with 7 bases left in between. Germline V gene sequence: CDR1 SGHRS, CDR2 YFSETQ. The CDR3 loop is CASSLDRSNYGYTF. In DNA form, the CDR3 reads TGCGCCAGCAGCTTGGACAGAAGTAACTATGGCTACACCTTC.

This chain links TRBV6-8 with TRBJ1-4, with 8 bases aligning to TRBD1. The CDR3 has 14 residues. Germline CDR1 is MNHGY and CDR2 is SAAAGT. V lost 4 bases, J lost 8 bases, and 6 bases stayed unmatched. The CDR3 DNA reads as TGTGCCAGCAGTTTACAGGGGGTTGGGGAAAAACTGTTTTTT. Residues: CASSLQGVGEKLFF.

This chain connects TRBV7-3 to TRBJ2-5, with D uncertain. Looked up from germline, CDR1 is SGHTA and CDR2 is FQGTGA. There are 16 residues in the CDR3. V was shortened by 1 base and J by 2 bases, with 14 bases between the two germline ends. For the CDR3, the DNA is TGTGCCAGCAGCTTAAACCCCCCCGGCAGACAAGAGACCCAGTACTTC. Amino acid sequence: CASSLNPPGRQETQYF. The entire variable domain, with the rest obtained from reference TRBV7-3 and TRBJ2-5, is as follows: GAGVSQTPSNKVTEKGKYVELRCDPISGHTALYWYRQSLGQGPEFLIYFQGTGAADDSGLPNDRFFAVRPEGSVSTLKIQRTERGDSAVYLCASSLNPPGRQETQYFGPGTRLLVL.

The chain combines TRBV28 with TRBJ1-5, with a weak D call TRBD1 (6 bases). The CDR3 spans 15 residues. CDR1 is MDHEN and CDR2 is SYDVKM in the germline V gene. Trimming took 6 bases from V and 2 from J, leaving 14 bases between them. CDR3 DNA: TGTGCCAGCAGCATCCGGGACACGGGCAATCAGCCCCAGCATTTT. Its protein is CASSIRDTGNQPQHF.

The chain employs TRBV12-1 and TRBJ2-3; no check of the table's D call, TRBD1, against the DNA was made. TRBV12-1 is tagged as a pseudogene. CDR3 length: 15 residues. In DNA, the CDR3 is TGTGCCAGCAGCTCGGACAGGGATCACACAGATACGCAGTATTTT. Protein product: CASSSDRDHTDTQYF.

This sequence joins TRBV19 and TRBJ1-5; D ambiguous. Deletions cut 7 bases from V and 4 bases from J, with 11 bases between. The germline V gene encodes CDR1 LNHDA and CDR2 SQIVND (reference sequence). This CDR3 is built from 13 residues. The CDR3 loop is CASTPFGNQPQHF. The CDR3 coding sequence is TGTGCCAGTACCCCCTTCGGGAATCAGCCCCAGCATTTT.

The gene calls are TRBV19 and TRBJ2-7, with 8 nucleotides matching TRBD1. Germline CDR1 is LNHDA and CDR2 is SQIVND (reference sequence). V was pared by 3 bases and J by 4 bases, with 11 bases of the junction left unmatched. CDR3 size: 16 residues. The CDR3 here is CASSIPGQASFYEQYF. CDR3 coding DNA: TGTGCCAGTAGTATCCCGGGACAGGCTTCTTTTTACGAGCAGTACTTC. The full variable domain, in which reference TRBV19 and TRBJ2-7 provide the parts outside the CDR3, is DGGITQSPKYLFRKEGQNVTLSCEQNLNHDAMYWYRQDPGQGLRLIYYSQIVNDFQKGDIAEGYSVSREKKESFPLTVTSAQKNPTAFYLCASSIPGQASFYEQYFGPGTRLTVT.

The chain has TRBV7-9 and TRBJ2-1; D perhaps matches TRBD2 (7 bases). CDR1 and CDR2 (germline): SEHNR, FQNEAQ (reference sequence). The CDR3 is 19 amino acids. V was shortened by 0 bases and J by 5 bases, with 23 bases between the two germline ends. The CDR3 protein is CASSLAGRGWRELDNEQFF. The CDR3 nucleotides read TGTGCCAGCAGCTTAGCGGGCAGGGGCTGGCGGGAGCTTGACAATGAGCAGTTCTTC.

This clone has only one observation. The gene calls are TRBV5-5 and TRBJ2-2; D not certain. The germline V and J ends were trimmed by 0 bases and 1 base, with 4 bases remaining between them. The CDR3 has 14 residues. Germline V gene lookup returns CDR1 SGHKS and CDR2 YYEKEE (reference sequence). CDR3: CASSLGQNTGELFF. The CDR3, as DNA: TGTGCCAGCAGCTTGGGACAGAACACCGGGGAGCTGTTTTTT.

The V and J genes are TRBV12-3 or TRBV12-4 and TRBJ1-3, with D hard to call. V lost 6 bases, J lost 7 bases, and 10 bases lay in between. The length of the CDR3 is 12 residues. CDR3 coding DNA: TGTGCCAGCAGGGGCCTAGCGAACACCATATATTTT. This encodes CASRGLANTIYF.

The J gene is TRBJ2-3, the V gene TRBV6-4; 11 bases are a match to TRBD2. Germline CDR1 is MRHNA and CDR2 is SNTAGT. The CDR3 has 13 amino acids. The V gene end was trimmed by 3 bases and the J gene end by 12 bases; junction bases not matched to a gene: 5. The CDR3 here is CASSEGSGGAQYF. The CDR3 nucleotides are TGTGCCAGCAGTGAGGGTAGCGGGGGGGCCCAGTATTTT.

The chain uses TRBV7-2 and TRBJ2-3, with TRBD1 matching over 7 bases. J gave up 2 bases and V 1 base, and 3 bases lay outside the gene matches. Germline V lookup: CDR1 SGHTA, CDR2 FQGNSA. The CDR3 has 15 residues. The CDR3 sequence: CASSLGQGDTDTQYF. CDR3 bases: TGTGCCAGCAGCTTAGGGCAGGGGGACACAGATACGCAGTATTTT.

This chain uses TRBV19 with TRBJ1-6; D gene unclear. V dropped 1 base and J dropped 0 bases, with 7 bases sitting between them. Germline CDR1 LNHDA, CDR2 SQIVND (reference sequence). The CDR3 sequence is 16 residues long. The CDR3 loop reads CASSIAASSYNSPLHF. The CDR3 nucleotides are TGTGCCAGTAGTATAGCAGCGAGCTCCTATAATTCACCCCTCCACTTT. Complete variable domain (other parts from reference TRBV19 and TRBJ1-6): DGGITQSPKYLFRKEGQNVTLSCEQNLNHDAMYWYRQDPGQGLRLIYYSQIVNDFQKGDIAEGYSVSREKKESFPLTVTSAQKNPTAFYLCASSIAASSYNSPLHFGNGTRLTVT.

V is TRBV27 and J is TRBJ2-2; D unresolved. The CDR3 covers 12 residues. Between the trimmed V and J ends, which lost 3 bases and 7 bases, there was a span of 6 bases. CDR1 is MNHEY and CDR2 is SMNVEV in the germline V gene (reference sequence). CDR3 sequence reads: CASSFRGGELFF. The DNA of the CDR3 is TGTGCCAGCAGTTTTAGAGGCGGGGAGCTGTTTTTT.